This entry lists 32 T cell receptor beta chains sequenced from one sample in a study of regulatory T cells in long-lasting Graves disease. To make TCR beta libraries, researchers used iRepertoire HTBI primers and Arm-PCR of CDR3 regions. TCRdb reanalysed the multiplex PCR reads using MiXCR and keeps one entry per CDR3 protein. The sample has 450,000 to 700,000 distinct CDR3 sequences; approximately 12% are singletons. The time point is: newly diagnosed GD, antithyroid drugs for less than 3 months. Scientists built the TCR library using RNA that was extracted from PBMCs. These data were also filed under a second study, of T cells in Graves' hyperthyroidism and ophthalmopathy.

Sample: peripheral blood mononuclear cells (PBMCs), taken at new diagnosis, from a patient treated with antithyroid drugs. The source of these receptors is a young man with Graves disease.

This clonotype was seen ten or more times. J is TRBJ1-1 and V is TRBV7-3, with TRBD1 matching 7 bases. This CDR3 comprises 15 residues. From germline, CDR1 is SGHTA and CDR2 FQGTGA. Losses at the gene ends were 0 bases for V and 4 bases for J; bases not matched to a gene: 5. CDR3 coding DNA: TGTGCCAGCAGCTTAACAGGGGGCGTCGGCACTGAAGCTTTCTTT. It yields the protein CASSLTGGVGTEAFF.

Many counts were recorded for this clonotype. The chain uses TRBV27 and TRBJ2-4, with 8 bases identical to TRBD1. CDR3 size: 17 residues. Germline V CDR1 and CDR2: MNHEY, SMNVEV (reference sequence). Germline trimming cut 5 bases from V and 3 bases from J; bases unmatched to any gene: 12. CDR3 loop: CASSPRQGPGGKNIQYF. The CDR3 DNA reads as TGTGCCAGCAGTCCACGACAGGGGCCAGGGGGCAAAAACATTCAGTACTTC.

This clonotype was counted many times. This rearrangement joins TRBV11-2 to TRBJ2-1; D is uncertain. Germline V gene data show CDR1 as SGHAT and CDR2 as FQNNGV. The CDR3 loop spans 16 amino acids. V dropped 3 bases and J dropped 0 bases, with 12 bases sitting between them. The CDR3 sequence: CASSFLVSSSYNEQFF. CDR3 in DNA: TGTGCCAGCAGCTTTTTAGTATCAAGCTCCTACAATGAGCAGTTCTTC.

This clonotype was observed at least ten times. The rearrangement links TRBV5-1 to TRBJ2-3; the D gene is possibly TRBD1 (5 bases). Germline CDR1 and CDR2: SGHRS and YFSETQ. This CDR3 has 16 amino acids. V dropped 5 bases and J dropped 3 bases, with 19 bases sitting between them. In nucleotides, the CDR3 is TGCGCCAGCAGGGGCGCGACAGCGTCAACTACAGATACGCAGTATTTT. It yields the protein CASRGATASTTDTQYF.

This clonotype has ten or more counts. The J gene is TRBJ1-2, the V gene TRBV12-3 or TRBV12-4; TRBD1 matches at 9 bases. Unmatched junction bases numbered 8, after V lost 6 bases and J lost 3 bases. CDR3 length: 15 residues. The CDR3 nucleotides are TGTGCCAGCAGCCCCGGGACAGGGATCTACTATGGCTACACCTTC. It yields the protein CASSPGTGIYYGYTF.

At least ten counts were recorded for this clonotype. The chain has TRBV28 and TRBJ1-4; a possible D gene is TRBD1 (6 bases). CDR1 and CDR2 from the germline V gene are MDHEN and SYDVKM. V dropped 8 bases and J dropped 5 bases, with 15 bases sitting between them. The CDR3 has 14 residues. CDR3 in DNA: TGTGCCAGCTTCAAAGGGGGGGCGAATGAAAAACTGTTTTTT. Amino acids: CASFKGGANEKLFF.

This clonotype was counted many times. This chain joins TRBV2 and TRBJ2-7; 7 bases line up with TRBD2. This CDR3 contains 11 residues. V shed 8 bases and J 6 bases; nucleotides not matched to a gene: 4. Germline V gene lookup returns CDR1 SNHLY and CDR2 FYNNEI. CDR3 residues: CASASGGEQYF. The CDR3 DNA reads TGTGCCAGCGCGTCGGGAGGCGAGCAGTACTTC.

This clonotype occurred many times. The rearrangement links TRBV6-1 to TRBJ1-2; no reliable D call. This CDR3 region has 15 residues. V was trimmed by 6 bases and J by 0 bases, leaving 14 bases between them. Germline CDR1 MNHNS, CDR2 SASEGT. The DNA for the CDR3 is TGTGCCAGCAGATCTGACGGGTCTTCTAACTATGGCTACACCTTC. Amino acid sequence: CASRSDGSSNYGYTF.

A remark on this clonotype: A much bigger clone sits one base away, suggesting this may be a read error. The J gene is TRBJ2-3, the V gene TRBV20-1; tentative D call: TRBD1 (6 bases). The CDR3 extends over 16 amino acids. CDR1 is DFQATT, CDR2 SNEGSKA, per germline (reference sequence). The V and J ends lost 6 bases and 1 base respectively, with 20 bases between them. The CDR3 here is CSAQTGRRSGTDTQYF. The CDR3 DNA sequence: TGCAGTGCCCAAACAGGGCGGAGATCTGGCACAGATACGCAGTATTTT.

This clonotype was found many times. The rearrangement joins TRBV27 to TRBJ2-7; 10 nucleotides align to TRBD2. Germline CDR1 is MNHEY and CDR2 is SMNVEV (reference sequence). The CDR3 is 16 residues long. With 4 bases clipped from V and 2 bases from J, the junction kept 8 bases outside the gene matches. CDR3 DNA sequence: TGTGCCAGCAGTTCGGAGCTAGCGGGAGTCGCCTACGAGCAGTACTTC. Its protein product is CASSSELAGVAYEQYF.

The chain employs TRBV20-1 and TRBJ1-5, with no clear D. Looked up from germline, CDR1 is DFQATT and CDR2 is SNEGSKA (reference sequence). Deletions cut 2 bases from V and 4 bases from J, with 9 bases between. The length of the CDR3 is 13 residues. The CDR3 loop reads CSARNRRNQPQHF. CDR3 coding DNA: TGCAGTGCTAGAAACAGACGAAATCAGCCCCAGCATTTT.

The sample holds a few counts of this clonotype. This chain joins TRBV11-3 and TRBJ2-5; 8 nucleotides match TRBD1. The better agreement between TRBJ2-4 and the DNA end casts doubt on the J call. The CDR3 loop spans 17 amino acids. Germline CDR1 and CDR2: SGHNT and YENEEA. In DNA form, the CDR3 reads TGTGCCAGCAGCTTAGGGGGGGACAGGTCGTCCAAAAACATTCAGTACTTC. This translates into CASSLGGDRSSKNIQYF.

There are a few counts of this clonotype. V is TRBV20-1 and J is TRBJ2-5, with TRBD1 identical over 7 bases. After removal of 6 bases from V and 2 bases from J, the junction contained 12 bases not matched to a gene. The length of the CDR3 is 15 residues. Looked up from germline, CDR1 is DFQATT and CDR2 is SNEGSKA (reference sequence). As DNA, the CDR3 is TGCAGTGCCAGACAGGGAGCGAGCCTACAAGAGACCCAGTACTTC. Residues: CSARQGASLQETQYF.

Many counts were recorded for this clonotype. The chain has TRBV5-1 and TRBJ1-2; 9 positions agree with TRBD1. CDR1 and CDR2 from the germline V gene are SGHRS and YFSETQ. Losses at the gene ends were 3 bases for V and 6 bases for J; bases not matched to a gene: 6. The CDR3 extends over 14 amino acids. CDR3 residues: CASSWTGAVNGYTF. CDR3 coding DNA: TGCGCCAGCAGCTGGACAGGGGCGGTAAATGGCTACACCTTC.

This clonotype is a singleton in its sample. V and J are TRBV3-1 and TRBJ2-5; 9 nucleotides match TRBD2. V lost 0 bases to trimming and J lost 5 bases; unmatched junction nucleotides: 7. Germline V gives CDR1 LGHDT, CDR2 YNNKEL (reference sequence). This CDR3 spans 16 amino acids. The CDR3 region has the DNA TGTGCCAGCAGCCAAGATACCGGGACTAGCTTTGAGACCCAGTACTTC. Encoded protein: CASSQDTGTSFETQYF.

The table lists this clonotype with a few counts. The chain employs TRBV7-9 and TRBJ1-4; 7 bases line up with TRBD1. CDR3 length: 16 amino acids. The junction had 14 bases not matched to a gene; V was cut back by 5 bases and J by 8 bases. In germline, CDR1 is SEHNR, CDR2 FQNEAQ (reference sequence). The CDR3 loop reads CASSPRGDREREKLFF. In nucleotides, the CDR3 is TGTGCCAGCAGCCCCCGTGGTGACAGGGAGCGGGAAAAACTGTTTTTT.

Many counts were recorded for this clonotype. This rearrangement joins TRBV12-3 or TRBV12-4 to TRBJ2-7; possibly TRBD1 or TRBD2 for D (5 bases each). The length of the CDR3 is 16 residues. V lost 6 bases to trimming and J lost 4 bases, with 22 bases between them. The CDR3 spells CASRIYQGAGVYEQYF. DNA for the CDR3: TGTGCCAGCAGGATCTACCAGGGAGCTGGGGTTTACGAGCAGTACTTC.

This clonotype has at least ten counts. The chain couples TRBV24-1 to TRBJ2-5; D not resolved. V lost 3 bases to trimming and J lost 1 base, with 11 bases between them. The CDR3 sequence is 15 residues long. Germline lookup yields CDR1 KGHDR and CDR2 SFDVKD. CDR3 residues: CATSDTRIGQETQYF. CDR3 sequence (DNA): TGTGCCACCAGTGATACGCGTATCGGCCAAGAGACCCAGTACTTC.

This clonotype has ten or more counts. The genes are TRBV6-5 and TRBJ2-2, with 9 bases fitting TRBD1. Trimming took 0 bases from V and 7 from J; bases not matched to a gene: 3. Germline V lookup: CDR1 MNHEY, CDR2 SVGAGI. The CDR3 extends over 15 amino acids. The CDR3 loop reads CASSYSGDRDGELFF. The DNA of the CDR3 is TGTGCCAGCAGTTACTCGGGGGACAGGGACGGGGAGCTGTTTTTT.

The rearrangement uses TRBV11-2 and TRBJ2-7; D might be TRBD1 or TRBD2, each matching 5 bases. V was clipped by 5 bases and J by 6 bases, with 14 bases between them. Germline V gene lookup returns CDR1 SGHAT and CDR2 FQNNGV. The CDR3 is 13 amino acids. CDR3 nucleotide sequence: TGTGCCAGCAGCGTACAAGTGGGGGTCGAGCAGTACTTC. The encoded protein is CASSVQVGVEQYF.

The chain is built from TRBV2 and TRBJ2-5; tentative D call: TRBD1 (5 bases). Germline V CDR1 and CDR2: SNHLY, FYNNEI. The germline V and J ends were trimmed by 7 bases and 1 base, with 10 bases remaining between them. The CDR3 covers 13 residues. The CDR3 spells CASTNQGQETQYF. CDR3 sequence (DNA): TGTGCCAGCACAAACCAGGGCCAAGAGACCCAGTACTTC.

This clonotype was detected ten times or more. The chain uses TRBV20-1 and TRBJ1-1; 7 nucleotides align to TRBD1. Trimming removed 1 base from V and 1 base from J; junction bases left unmatched: 9. Germline V gives CDR1 DFQATT, CDR2 SNEGSKA (reference sequence). The CDR3 runs to 16 residues. The CDR3 coding sequence is TGCAGTGCTAGAGGCCTCGGACAGGTATCGAACACTGAAGCTTTCTTT. Residues: CSARGLGQVSNTEAFF.

The V gene is TRBV20-1, the J gene TRBJ2-1, with D possibly TRBD1 on 6 matching bases. Germline V gene sequence: CDR1 DFQATT, CDR2 SNEGSKA (reference sequence). With 6 bases removed from V and 4 bases from J, the gap between germline ends came to 19 bases. The CDR3 sequence is 15 residues long. The CDR3 is CSADTGLVGYNEQFF. CDR3 bases: TGCAGTGCCGATACAGGGTTAGTGGGGTACAATGAGCAGTTCTTC.

The chain has TRBV28 and TRBJ1-4; D gene uncertain. The CDR3 extends over 12 amino acids. Germline loops: CDR1 MDHEN, CDR2 SYDVKM. V was pared by 4 bases and J by 8 bases, with 8 bases between. CDR3 protein: CASSSLGEKLFF. CDR3 DNA: TGTGCCAGCAGTTCCCTGGGGGAAAAACTGTTTTTT. The entire variable domain, with the rest obtained from reference TRBV28 and TRBJ1-4, is as follows: DVKVTQSSRYLVKRTGEKVFLECVQDMDHENMFWYRQDPGLGLRLIYFSYDVKMKEKGDIPEGYSVSREKKERFSLILESASTNQTSMYLCASSSLGEKLFFGSGTQLSVL.

Ten or more counts support this clonotype. This rearrangement joins TRBV9 to TRBJ2-1, with 10 bases aligning to TRBD2. V lost 4 bases and J lost 2; bases outside the gene matches: 3. Per the germline V gene, CDR1 is SGDLS and CDR2 is YYNGEE. The CDR3 length is 15 residues. The CDR3 protein is CASSMSGRAYNEQFF. As DNA, the CDR3 is TGTGCCAGCAGCATGAGCGGGAGGGCCTACAATGAGCAGTTCTTC.

This clonotype was counted at least ten times. The chain is built from TRBV27 and TRBJ2-3, with TRBD1 identical over 10 bases. Germline CDR1 and CDR2: MNHEY and SMNVEV (reference sequence). Losses at the gene ends were 4 bases for V and 6 bases for J; bases not matched to a gene: 7. CDR3 length: 15 amino acids. This chain's CDR3 is CASSSGQGGMDTQYF. In nucleotides, the CDR3 is TGTGCCAGCAGTTCCGGACAGGGGGGAATGGATACGCAGTATTTT.

The sample holds many counts of this clonotype. The chain employs TRBV6-2 or TRBV6-3 and TRBJ1-1; TRBD1 agrees at 9 bases. V lost 7 bases and J lost 4; bases outside the gene matches: 13. This CDR3 region has 16 residues. The germline V gene encodes CDR1 MNHEY and CDR2 SVGEGT. The CDR3 loop reads CASTPTGTGSATEAFF. The CDR3 bases are TGTGCCAGCACCCCTACCGGGACAGGGTCGGCCACTGAAGCTTTCTTT.

The J gene is TRBJ2-3, the V gene TRBV19, with D perhaps matching TRBD2 (5 bases). Germline V CDR1 and CDR2: LNHDA, SQIVND (reference sequence). Trimming stripped 2 bases from V and 6 bases from J, with 12 bases between. The CDR3 length is 14 residues. CDR3 sequence (DNA): TGTGCCAGTAGTATACGGGTGCGAGGGGATACGCAGTATTTT. Amino acids: CASSIRVRGDTQYF.

This clonotype has ten or more counts. The chain recombines TRBV10-3 with TRBJ2-1; 13 nucleotides agree with TRBD2. This CDR3 has 16 amino acids. Trimming cost V 2 bases and J 8 bases; bases outside gene matches: 6. CDR1 and CDR2 (germline): ENHRY, SYGVKD. For the CDR3, the DNA is TGTGCCATCAGTGAGAGGACTAGCGGGAGTATCCATGAGCAGTTCTTC. This encodes CAISERTSGSIHEQFF.

This clonotype appeared a few times. The V and J genes are TRBV6-1 and TRBJ2-1, with D tentatively TRBD2 (6 bases). Germline V gene sequence: CDR1 MNHNS, CDR2 SASEGT. Deletions cut 7 bases from V and 4 bases from J, with 17 bases between. This CDR3 contains 15 residues. CDR3 residues: CASNAHGTSYNEQFF. The CDR3 DNA follows: TGTGCCAGCAACGCCCACGGGACTTCTTACAATGAGCAGTTCTTC.

This clonotype turned up a few times. The rearrangement joins TRBV20-1 to TRBJ2-1; TRBD2 agrees at 14 bases. CDR3 length equals 17 residues. The V and J ends lost 8 bases and 0 bases, in that order; junction bases with no gene match: 9. The germline V gene has CDR1 DFQATT and CDR2 SNEGSKA (reference sequence). CDR3 region: CSPIGLAGGPSYNEQFF. CDR3 coding DNA: TGCAGTCCAATCGGACTAGCGGGAGGCCCCTCCTACAATGAGCAGTTCTTC.

This clonotype was recorded at least ten times. The genes are TRBV29-1 and TRBJ2-1; 7 bases match TRBD1. Germline V gene sequence: CDR1 SQVTM, CDR2 ANQGSEA. J gave up 3 bases and V 4 bases, and 3 bases lay outside the gene matches. The CDR3 consists of 13 residues. The CDR3 protein is CSVVGGDYNEQFF. CDR3 DNA sequence: TGCAGCGTTGTAGGGGGCGACTACAATGAGCAGTTCTTC.